These 18 T cell receptor beta chains were all obtained from the same sample, sequenced in a study of cytomegalovirus exposure and HLA in healthy donors. The PCR contained 60 Vbeta and 13 Jbeta primers. Clones were sequenced by immunoSEQ multiplex PCR, and TCRdb holds only the in-frame ones, with some missing. Of tens of thousands of clones detected, about four fifths appear once; the ten largest clones hold more than 3%. Sequencing used PBMCs. The receptors shown here come from a man aged 30-40 years in good health and CMV-seropositive.

The rearrangement links TRBV9 to TRBJ1-1; 8 bases line up with TRBD1. The CDR3 consists of 14 residues. V was clipped by 4 bases and J by 4 bases; unmatched bases: 6. Germline V gives CDR1 SGDLS, CDR2 YYNGEE. The CDR3 is CASSSPGGVTEAFF. CDR3 DNA: TGTGCCAGCAGCTCCCCAGGGGGCGTCACTGAAGCTTTCTTT. The complete variable domain, with remaining parts taken from reference TRBV9 and TRBJ1-1, reads DSGVTQTPKHLITATGQRVTLRCSPRSGDLSVYWYQQSLDQGLQFLIQYYNGEERAKGNILERFSAQQFPDLHSELNLSSLELGDSALYFCASSSPGGVTEAFFGQGTRLTVV.

The chain carries TRBV28 and TRBJ2-5; a weak D match, TRBD1 (6 bases). The end of the DNA fits TRBJ2-7 better, so the J call may be wrong. Germline V gives CDR1 MDHEN, CDR2 SYDVKM. This CDR3 contains 12 residues. The CDR3 nucleotides read TGTGCCAGCAGCGACAGGTACTACGAGCAGTACTTC. This encodes CASSDRYYEQYF.

The chain carries TRBV2 and TRBJ2-5; 15 positions agree with TRBD2. The CDR3 spans 16 residues. With V trimmed by 7 bases and J by 4 bases, 7 bases remained unmatched. Germline loops: CDR1 SNHLY, CDR2 FYNNEI. Here the CDR3 reads CASIGLAGGPGETQYF. CDR3 bases: TGTGCCAGCATTGGACTAGCGGGAGGGCCGGGAGAGACCCAGTACTTC.

The chain uses TRBV15 and TRBJ2-7; 10 bases fit TRBD1. The length of the CDR3 is 15 residues. Per the germline V gene, CDR1 is LNHNV and CDR2 is YYDKDF (reference sequence). J lost 5 bases, V lost 0 bases, and 4 bases had no gene match. The CDR3 bases are TGTGCCACCAGCAGAGATGGGACAGGGGACGACGAGCAGTACTTC. Amino acids: CATSRDGTGDDEQYF.

The rearrangement uses TRBV2 and TRBJ2-7, with D perhaps TRBD1 (6 bases). Looked up from germline, CDR1 is SNHLY and CDR2 is FYNNEI. V was shortened by 7 bases and J by 3 bases, with 16 bases between the two germline ends. This CDR3 is built from 14 residues. CDR3 nucleotide sequence: TGTGCCAGCAAGAGGACAGAGTCCTACTACGAGCAGTACTTC. Its translation: CASKRTESYYEQYF.

The J gene is TRBJ1-5, the V gene TRBV15; 8 bases match TRBD1. With V trimmed by 1 base and J by 6 bases, 11 bases remained unmatched. The CDR3 runs to 17 residues. Germline loops: CDR1 LNHNV, CDR2 YYDKDF (reference sequence). The CDR3 loop reads CATSRGSTGGRGQPQHF. CDR3 bases: TGTGCCACCAGCAGAGGTTCTACAGGGGGTAGGGGTCAGCCCCAGCATTTT.

This clone was observed a single time. The V call is TRBV5-1, the J call TRBJ1-6; 9 bases agree with TRBD1. The CDR3 runs 13 residues. Germline values: CDR1 SGHRS, CDR2 YFSETQ. Unmatched junction bases numbered 3, after V lost 7 bases and J lost 7 bases. The CDR3 nucleotides are TGCGCCAGCGGGGACAGGGAAAATTCACCCCTCCACTTT. Amino acids: CASGDRENSPLHF.

The CDR3 DNA reads TGTGCCAGCAGCCGCCGGTCCAGCGGGAGTCTTAACACAGATACGCAGTATTTT. It is translated as CASSRRSSGSLNTDTQYF. J is TRBJ2-3 and V is TRBV27; 8 nucleotides agree with TRBD2. V gave up 6 bases and J gave up 2 bases; unmatched junction bases: 16. The CDR3 totals 18 residues. The germline gives CDR1 MNHEY, CDR2 SMNVEV (reference sequence).

This sequence joins TRBV6-5 and TRBJ1-2, with 10 nucleotides matching TRBD1. The CDR3 totals 16 residues. J gave up 3 bases and V 4 bases, and 8 bases lay outside the gene matches. CDR1 and CDR2 from the germline V gene are MNHEY and SVGAGI. The CDR3 sequence is CASSFQTGGGYYGYTF. CDR3 DNA sequence: TGTGCCAGCAGTTTTCAGACAGGGGGCGGTTACTATGGCTACACCTTC.

The chain couples TRBV4-3 to TRBJ1-1; 7 nucleotides agree with TRBD1. Trimming cost V 6 bases and J 3 bases; bases outside gene matches: 7. Germline CDR1 LGHNA, CDR2 YSLEER. The CDR3 runs to 14 residues. CDR3 coding DNA: TGCGCCAGCAGTCCCGCAGGGGGTCACACTGAAGCTTTCTTT. Its protein is CASSPAGGHTEAFF.

This clone was detected only once. The CDR3 loop is CASSSDRDYVNTEAFF. Here the CDR3 DNA reads TGTGCCAGCAGCTCGGACAGGGACTACGTGAACACTGAAGCTTTCTTT. V gene TRBV5-6 combines with J gene TRBJ1-1; 8 bases match TRBD1. The CDR3 runs 16 residues. Germline V CDR1 and CDR2: SGHDT, YYEEEE. V shed 3 bases and J 0 bases; nucleotides not matched to a gene: 7.

The rearrangement links TRBV6-5 to TRBJ2-1, with D unclear. V was shortened by 5 bases and J by 4 bases, with 6 bases between the two germline ends. Looked up from germline, CDR1 is MNHEY and CDR2 is SVGAGI. CDR3 length equals 12 residues. CDR3 loop: CASSDKYNEQFF. The CDR3 region has the DNA TGTGCCAGCAGTGACAAATACAATGAGCAGTTCTTC.

The table lists this clone with a few counts. The chain employs TRBV28 and TRBJ2-7; D is unclear. The CDR3 has 10 residues. Trimming left V 3 bases short and J 6 bases short, with 3 bases between. Germline CDR1 MDHEN, CDR2 SYDVKM. The CDR3 loop is CASSFFEQYF. CDR3 bases: TGTGCCAGCAGTTTCTTCGAGCAGTACTTC.

As DNA, the CDR3 is TGTGCCACCAGCAGAGAAGGGGTATTGGCCTACAATGAGCAGTTCTTC. Translated, it gives CATSREGVLAYNEQFF. The chain is built from TRBV15 and TRBJ2-1, with D possibly TRBD1 on 5 matching bases. Germline CDR1 is LNHNV and CDR2 is YYDKDF (reference sequence). The V end lost 0 bases, the J end lost 2 bases, and 11 bases lay between the germline ends. This CDR3 contains 16 residues. Complete variable domain (other parts from reference TRBV15 and TRBJ2-1): DAMVIQNPRYQVTQFGKPVTLSCSQTLNHNVMYWYQQKSSQAPKLLFHYYDKDFNNEADTPDNFQSRRPNTSFCFLDIRSPGLGDTAMYLCATSREGVLAYNEQFFGPGTRLTVL.

The J gene is TRBJ2-7, the V gene TRBV2; 9 bases line up with TRBD1. The CDR3 consists of 14 residues. CDR1 is SNHLY and CDR2 is FYNNEI in the germline V gene. The J segment lost 1 base and the V segment lost 5 bases, leaving 3 bases of the junction unmatched. The CDR3: CASSPGQGSYEQYF. In DNA form, the CDR3 reads TGTGCCAGCAGTCCGGGACAGGGTTCCTACGAGCAGTACTTC. Complete variable domain (other parts from reference TRBV2 and TRBJ2-7): EPEVTQTPSHQVTQMGQEVILRCVPISNHLYFYWYRQILGQKVEFLVSFYNNEISEKSEIFDDQFSVERPDGSNFTLKIRSTKLEDSAMYFCASSPGQGSYEQYFGPGTRLTVT.

The CDR3 DNA is TGTGCTAGTGGTCTCCTATGGGCGGAGCAGTTCTTC. It encodes CASGLLWAEQFF. The chain couples TRBV12-5 to TRBJ2-1; D is unclear. The V gene's germline CDR1 is LGHNT and CDR2 FRNRAP. The CDR3 is 12 residues long. V gave up 5 bases and J gave up 10 bases, with 12 bases separating them.

The chain links TRBV10-3 to TRBJ2-7; the D gene is possibly TRBD2 (5 bases). CDR1 ENHRY and CDR2 SYGVKD come from the germline V gene. This CDR3 region has 14 residues. V was pared by 5 bases and J by 3 bases, with 14 bases between. The CDR3 protein is CAISRAELGYEQYF. CDR3 in DNA: TGTGCCATCAGTAGAGCGGAGCTGGGCTACGAGCAGTACTTC.

V usage is TRBV10-3 and J usage is TRBJ2-2; TRBD1 might be the D (5 bases). The CDR3 sequence is 15 residues long. Germline V gives CDR1 ENHRY, CDR2 SYGVKD. Trimming stripped 7 bases from V and 2 bases from J, with 14 bases between. The CDR3 nucleotides are TGTGCCATCAAGGCGGACACAATAAACACCGGGGAGCTGTTTTTT. This gives the protein CAIKADTINTGELFF.